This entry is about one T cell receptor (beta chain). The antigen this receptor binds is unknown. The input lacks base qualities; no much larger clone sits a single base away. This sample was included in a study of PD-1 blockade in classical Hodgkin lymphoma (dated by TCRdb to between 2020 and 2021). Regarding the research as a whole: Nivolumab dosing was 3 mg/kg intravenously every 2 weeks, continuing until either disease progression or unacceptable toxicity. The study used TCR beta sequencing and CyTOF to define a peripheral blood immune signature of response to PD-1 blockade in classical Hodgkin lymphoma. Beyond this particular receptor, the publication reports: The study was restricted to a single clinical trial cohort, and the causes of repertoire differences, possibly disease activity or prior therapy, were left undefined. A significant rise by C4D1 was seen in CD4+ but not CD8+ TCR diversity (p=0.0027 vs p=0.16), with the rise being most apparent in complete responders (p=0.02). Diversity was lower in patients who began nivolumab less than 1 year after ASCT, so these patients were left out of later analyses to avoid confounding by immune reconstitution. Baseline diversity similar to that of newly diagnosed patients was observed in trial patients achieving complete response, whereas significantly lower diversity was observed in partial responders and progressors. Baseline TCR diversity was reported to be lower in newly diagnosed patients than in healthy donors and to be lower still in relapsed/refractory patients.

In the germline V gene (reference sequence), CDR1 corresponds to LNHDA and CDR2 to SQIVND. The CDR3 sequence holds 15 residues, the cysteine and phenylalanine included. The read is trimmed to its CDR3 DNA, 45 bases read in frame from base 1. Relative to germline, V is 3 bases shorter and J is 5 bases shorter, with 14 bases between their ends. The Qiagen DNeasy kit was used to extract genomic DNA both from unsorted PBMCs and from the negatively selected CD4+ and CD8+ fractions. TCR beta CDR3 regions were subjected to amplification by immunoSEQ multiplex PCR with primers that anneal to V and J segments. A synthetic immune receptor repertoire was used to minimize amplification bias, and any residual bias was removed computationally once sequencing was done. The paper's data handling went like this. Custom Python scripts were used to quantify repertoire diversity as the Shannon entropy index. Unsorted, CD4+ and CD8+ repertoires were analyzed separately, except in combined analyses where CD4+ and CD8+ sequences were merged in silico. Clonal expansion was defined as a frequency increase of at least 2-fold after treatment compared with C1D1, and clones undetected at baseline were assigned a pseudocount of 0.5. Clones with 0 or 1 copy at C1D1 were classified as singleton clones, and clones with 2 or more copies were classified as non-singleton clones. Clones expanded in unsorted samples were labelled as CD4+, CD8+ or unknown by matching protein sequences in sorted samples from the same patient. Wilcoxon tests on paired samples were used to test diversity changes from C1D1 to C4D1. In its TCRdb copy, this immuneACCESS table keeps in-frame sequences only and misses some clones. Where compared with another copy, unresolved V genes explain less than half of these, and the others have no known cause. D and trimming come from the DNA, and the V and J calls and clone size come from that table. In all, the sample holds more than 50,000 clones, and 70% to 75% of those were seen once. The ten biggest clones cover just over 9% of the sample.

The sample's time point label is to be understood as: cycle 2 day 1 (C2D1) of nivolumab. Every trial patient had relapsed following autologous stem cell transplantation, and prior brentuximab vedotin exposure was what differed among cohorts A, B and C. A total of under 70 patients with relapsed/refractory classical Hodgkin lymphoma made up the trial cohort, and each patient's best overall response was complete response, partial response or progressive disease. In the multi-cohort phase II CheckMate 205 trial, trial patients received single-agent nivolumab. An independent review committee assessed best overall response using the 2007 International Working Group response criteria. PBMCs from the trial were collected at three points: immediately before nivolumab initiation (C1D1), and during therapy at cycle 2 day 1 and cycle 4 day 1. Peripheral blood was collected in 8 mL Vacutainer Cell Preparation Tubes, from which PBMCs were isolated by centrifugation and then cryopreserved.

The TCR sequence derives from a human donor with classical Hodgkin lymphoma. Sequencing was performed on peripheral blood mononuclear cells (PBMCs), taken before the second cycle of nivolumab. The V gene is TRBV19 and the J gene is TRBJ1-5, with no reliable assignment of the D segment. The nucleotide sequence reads TGTGCCAGTAGTATTGCCGGGAGTAGGTATCAGCCCCAGCATTTT. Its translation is CASSIAGSRYQPQHF. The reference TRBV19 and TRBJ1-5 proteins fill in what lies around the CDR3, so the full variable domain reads DGGITQSPKYLFRKEGQNVTLSCEQNLNHDAMYWYRQDPGQGLRLIYYSQIVNDFQKGDIAEGYSVSREKKESFPLTVTSAQKNPTAFYLCASSIAGSRYQPQHFGDGTRLSIL.